This T cell receptor beta chain stems from a study of T cells in Graves' hyperthyroidism and ophthalmopathy. General observations from the study: Ophthalmopathy, which appeared later, was predicted by the model a median roughly 6.6 months before onset.

This clonotype was observed many times. Its antigen is still unknown. Uncontrolled infection, other autoimmune disease, pregnancy or lactation excluded patients. This CDR3 is built from 16 residues. The germline gives CDR1 KGHDR, CDR2 SFDVKD. V gave up 4 bases and J gave up 2 bases; unmatched junction bases: 7. RNA transcripts gave rise to amplified TCR beta CDR3 regions. First-round RT-PCR targeting the TCR CDR3 was performed with the HTBI primer set. TCRdb reanalysed the multiplex PCR reads using MiXCR and keeps one entry per CDR3 protein. The sample has around 260,000 distinct CDR3 sequences, around 25% seen once.

The chain links TRBV24-1 to TRBJ2-3, with 8 positions matching TRBD2. The clonotype was recovered from a man aged 35-49 years with Graves' hyperthyroidism that later progressed to Graves' ophthalmopathy. Sequenced input: blood. The CDR3 reads CATSDPIAGLTDTQYF. DNA for the CDR3: TGTGCCACCAGTGACCCTATAGCGGGGCTCACAGATACGCAGTATTTT.